This entry concerns a single TCR beta chain. Its antigen is unidentified. The protocol was immunoSEQ multiplex PCR, while the TCRdb copy is restricted to in-frame clones and leaves out a portion. The data show roughly 200,000 clones, 90% to 95% seen once. The sample is drawn from a study of T cell responses to AZD1222 COVID-19 vaccine. Findings of the study overall: White British people made up most donors, females outnumbered males, and clonal diversity was possibly underestimated. Dominant CD4 TCR responses targeted spike regions 160-218 and 743-854. In all cases, repertoires were sampled only after the peak T cell response.

The CDR3 has 14 residues. V was trimmed by 5 bases and J by 4 bases, leaving 14 bases between them. Germline V lookup: CDR1 MNHEY, CDR2 SVGAGI. The V and J genes are TRBV6-5 and TRBJ1-2; possible D gene TRBD1, 6 bases. The receptor's source is an adult who received the MenACWY meningococcal vaccine as a control. The sample was peripheral blood, taken 28 days after the second dose of the MenACWY control vaccine. CDR3 nucleotide sequence: TGTGCCAGCAGTAACCCGAGGGGGGGCTATGGCTACACCTTC. Residues: CASSNPRGGYGYTF.